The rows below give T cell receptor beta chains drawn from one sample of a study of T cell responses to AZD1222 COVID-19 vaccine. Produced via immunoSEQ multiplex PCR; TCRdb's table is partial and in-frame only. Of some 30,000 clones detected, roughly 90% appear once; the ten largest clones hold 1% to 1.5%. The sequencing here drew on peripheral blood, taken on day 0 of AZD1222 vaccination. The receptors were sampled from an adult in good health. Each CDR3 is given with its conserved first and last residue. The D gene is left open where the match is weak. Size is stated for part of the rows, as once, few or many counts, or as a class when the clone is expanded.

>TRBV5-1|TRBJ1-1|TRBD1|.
TGCGCCAGCGTTAGGGACAGGGGCACTGAAGCTTTCTTT
CASVRDRGTEAFF
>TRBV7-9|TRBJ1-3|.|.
TGTGCCAGCAGCCCCAGCTCTGGAAACACCATATATTTT
CASSPSSGNTIYF
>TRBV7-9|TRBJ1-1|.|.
TGTGCCAGCAGCTTCCCCGGAGACAGCCAAGGAATCTTT
CASSFPGDSQGIF
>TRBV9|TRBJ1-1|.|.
TGTGCCAGCAGCGTAGAAATCCACACTGAAGCTTTCTTT
CASSVEIHTEAFF
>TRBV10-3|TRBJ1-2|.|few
TGTGCCATCTCTCCACGGGGGCAGCCCGGTGACTATGGCTACACCTTC
CAISPRGQPGDYGYTF
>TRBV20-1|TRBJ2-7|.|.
TGCAGTGTGTCACGGAACGAGCAGTACTTC
CSVSRNEQYF
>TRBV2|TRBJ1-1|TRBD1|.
TGTGCCAGCAAGGACAGGTTGGGGGGGACTGAAGCTTTCTTT
CASKDRLGGTEAFF
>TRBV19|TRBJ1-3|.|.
TGTGCCAGTAGTACCGGGTTCTCTGGAAACACCATATATTTT
CASSTGFSGNTIYF
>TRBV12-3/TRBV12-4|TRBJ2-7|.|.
TGTGCCAGCAGTACGTACTCCTACGAGCAGTACTTC
CASSTYSYEQYF
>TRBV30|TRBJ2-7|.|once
TGTGCCTGCGGGCCAAGCTCCTACGAGCAGTACTTC
CACGPSSYEQYF
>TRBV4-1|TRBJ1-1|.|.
TGCGCCAGCAGCCACATTGGGGGGTCATCTCCTGAAGCTTTCTTT
CASSHIGGSSPEAFF
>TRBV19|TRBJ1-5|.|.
TGTGCCAGTAAGGGGACCCATCCCAATCAGCCCCAGCATTTT
CASKGTHPNQPQHF
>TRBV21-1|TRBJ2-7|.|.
TGTGCCAGCAGCAAAGGTCCGGGGTCCTCCTACGAGCAGTACTTC
CASSKGPGSSYEQYF
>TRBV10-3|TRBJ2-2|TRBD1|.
TGTGCCATCAGTGACCCCGGACAGGGGGTGGTTGGGGAGCTGTTTTTT
CAISDPGQGVVGELFF
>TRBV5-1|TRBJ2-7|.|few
TGCGCCAGCAGCTTGGAAGCAGACCTCGCGCAGTACTTC
CASSLEADLAQYF
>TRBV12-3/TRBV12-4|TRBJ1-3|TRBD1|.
TGTGCCAACAGGGACAGCTCTGGAAACACCATATATTTT
CANRDSSGNTIYF
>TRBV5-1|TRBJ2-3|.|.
TGCGCCAGCAGCTTGAATGGGGATACGCAGTATTTT
CASSLNGDTQYF
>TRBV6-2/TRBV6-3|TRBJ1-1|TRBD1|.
TGTGCCAGCAGTTACAGGGGGCAGATGCTGAACACTGAAGCTTTCTTT
CASSYRGQMLNTEAFF
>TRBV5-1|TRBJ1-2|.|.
TGCGCCAGCAGAACAGGGACCTATGGCTACACCTTC
CASRTGTYGYTF
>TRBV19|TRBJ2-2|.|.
TGTGCCAGTAGTATTGAAGGGGACACCGGGGAGCTGTTTTTT
CASSIEGDTGELFF
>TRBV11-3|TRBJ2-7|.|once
TGTGCCAGCAGCTTAGCTTCTGGGGAGACCTACGAGCAGTACTTC
CASSLASGETYEQYF
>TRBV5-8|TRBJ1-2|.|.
TGTGCCAGCAGTATCGGGACGGACTATGGCTACACCTTC
CASSIGTDYGYTF
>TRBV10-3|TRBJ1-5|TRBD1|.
TGTGCCATCAGTGATTACGGACAGGGTCGCAATCAGCCCCAGCATTTT
CAISDYGQGRNQPQHF
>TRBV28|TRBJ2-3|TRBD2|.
TGTGCCAGCAGTCCAGCGGGTAGCGGGAGCACAGATACGCAGTATTTT
CASSPAGSGSTDTQYF
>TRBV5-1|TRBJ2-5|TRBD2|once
TGCGCCAGCAGCTTGGCGTTTACTAGCGGGCCCTCGGCCCAAGAGACCCAGTACTTC
CASSLAFTSGPSAQETQYF
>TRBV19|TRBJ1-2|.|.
TGTGCCAGCAGTATCCAAGCCAACTATGGCTACACCTTC
CASSIQANYGYTF
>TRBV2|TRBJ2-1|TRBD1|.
TGTGCCAGCAGGACCTCCGGGACAGTCAACTACAATGAGCAGTTCTTC
CASRTSGTVNYNEQFF
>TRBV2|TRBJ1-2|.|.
TGTGCCAGCAGCCCCCAGGTTGACTATGGCTACACCTTC
CASSPQVDYGYTF
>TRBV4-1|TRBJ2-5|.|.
TGCGCCAGCTCGGCGGGGGCATGGGAGACCCAGTACTTC
CASSAGAWETQYF
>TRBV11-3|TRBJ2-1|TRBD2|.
TGTGCCAGCAGCTTAGACTGGACTAGCGGGAGTAGGCAGTTCTTC
CASSLDWTSGSRQFF
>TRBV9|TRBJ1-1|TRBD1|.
TGTGCTGGAGGGGAGGGGGCTCACACTGAAGCTTTCTTT
CAGGEGAHTEAFF